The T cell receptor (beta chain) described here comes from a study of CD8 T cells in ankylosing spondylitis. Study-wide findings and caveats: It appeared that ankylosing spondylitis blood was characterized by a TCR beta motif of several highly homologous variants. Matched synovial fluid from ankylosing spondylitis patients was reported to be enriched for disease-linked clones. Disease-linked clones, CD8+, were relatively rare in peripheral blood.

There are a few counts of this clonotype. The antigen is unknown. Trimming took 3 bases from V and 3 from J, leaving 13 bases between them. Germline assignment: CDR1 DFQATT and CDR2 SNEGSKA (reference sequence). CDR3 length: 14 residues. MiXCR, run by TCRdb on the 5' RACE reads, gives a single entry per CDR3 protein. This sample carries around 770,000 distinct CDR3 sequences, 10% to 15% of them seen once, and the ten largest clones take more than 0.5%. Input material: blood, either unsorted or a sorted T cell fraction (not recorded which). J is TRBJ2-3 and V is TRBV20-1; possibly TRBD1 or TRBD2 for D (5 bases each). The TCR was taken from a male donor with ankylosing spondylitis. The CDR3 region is CSARGRWGTDTQYF. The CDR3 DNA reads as TGCAGTGCTAGGGGACGGTGGGGAACAGATACGCAGTATTTT.